This TCR beta chain was documented in a study of vaccination and CD4 T cells after COVID-19. Study-level background: Convalescent individuals numbered four females and six males, two being Hispanic. Each post-COVID sample was drawn after diagnosis, and the median interval was 101 days (range 35 to 161).

The CDR3 runs 13 residues. Germline assignment: CDR1 SGHTA and CDR2 FQGNSA. Deletions cut 5 bases from V and 6 bases from J, with 11 bases between. The treatment denotes: roughly 11-day PBMC culture with coronavirus spike peptide pools or control peptides (ViraFEST assay). Unexposed donor CD4+ T cells predated the COVID-19 pandemic, collected 2011-2018. ViraFEST used peptide pools to expand antigen-specific T cells before TCR sequencing. To note about this clonotype: Its antigen is not known.

Cultured CD4+ T-cell DNA underwent Oncomine TCR Beta short-read sequencing. TCRdb itself ran the PCR reads through MiXCR, one entry per CDR3 protein. The table includes about 6,900 distinct CDR3 sequences, 25% to 30% detected once. This receptor was obtained from a human donor in good health. Sequencing was performed on CD4+ T cells from blood, cultured in vitro. V is TRBV7-2 and J is TRBJ2-1; D is undetermined. The CDR3 nucleotides read TGTGCCAGCAGCACCTACTTAGCCAATGAGCAGTTCTTC. Residues: CASSTYLANEQFF.